The following is a T cell receptor beta chain sequence with its context. Antigen specificity is unknown. The PCR made use of 60 Vbeta and 13 Jbeta primers. The table came from immunoSEQ multiplex PCR; TCRdb's copy has only in-frame clones and leaves some out. Of over 150,000 clones listed, roughly four fifths were seen once; the top ten hold roughly 1.4%. The data are from a study of cytomegalovirus exposure and HLA in healthy donors. Study conclusions and caveats: Later work found that TCR association rates differed between HLA loci; DRB1 had the most and HLA-C the fewest.

The clonotype was recovered from a man in his 60s in good health and CMV-seronegative. The specimen was PBMCs.

The CDR3 is CASSQRHPTNEKLFF. The CDR3 DNA reads TGCGCCAGCAGCCAGAGGCATCCAACTAATGAAAAACTGTTTTTT. The chain joins TRBV4-3 to TRBJ1-4, with D unclear. Trimming removed 3 bases from V and 0 bases from J, with 8 bases in between. Germline CDR1 LGHNA, CDR2 YSLEER. The CDR3 sequence is 15 residues long.